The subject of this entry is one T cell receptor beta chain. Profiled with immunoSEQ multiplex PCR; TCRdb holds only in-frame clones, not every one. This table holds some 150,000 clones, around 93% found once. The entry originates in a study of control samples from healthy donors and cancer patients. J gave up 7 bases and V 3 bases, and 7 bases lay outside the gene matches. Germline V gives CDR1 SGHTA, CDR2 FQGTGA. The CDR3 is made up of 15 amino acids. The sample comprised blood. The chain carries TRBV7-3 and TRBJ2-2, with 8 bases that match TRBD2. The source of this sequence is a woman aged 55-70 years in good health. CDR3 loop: CASSFGRGVGGELFF. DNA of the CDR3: TGTGCCAGCAGCTTCGGGCGGGGGGTCGGCGGGGAGCTGTTTTTT.